These T cell receptor beta chains were read from a single sample in a study of blood T cell repertoires in COVID-19. Only in-frame clones appear in the TCRdb table, and some are missing; sequencing was by immunoSEQ multiplex PCR. The sample lists around 130,000 clones; approximately 87% were seen once. The sequencing input was peripheral blood. The receptors shown here come from a woman between 45 and 60 years old with acute or convalescent COVID-19. Each CDR3 is given with its conserved first and last residue. D genes are given only for firm matches. Size is stated for part of the rows, as once, few or many counts, or as a class when the clone is expanded.

>TRBJ1-1|.|TRBV6-5|.
TGTGCCAGCAGCCGACAGCTTATGAACACTGAAGCTTTCTTT
CASSRQLMNTEAFF
>TRBJ1-2|once|TRBV10-3|TRBD1
TGTGCCATCTCGACAGGGGGTCTTAACTATGGCTACACCTTC
CAISTGGLNYGYTF
>TRBJ2-1|few|TRBV10-3|.
TGTGCCATCAGTGAGTGGGAAGGGGTAGGTGAGCAGTTCTTC
CAISEWEGVGEQFF
>TRBJ2-5|.|TRBV5-4|TRBD2
TGTGCCAGCAGCAGGGGACTAGCGGGAGGGGGAGAGACCCAGTACTTC
CASSRGLAGGGETQYF
>TRBJ2-3|once|TRBV7-2|.
TGTGCCAGCAGCTCAGGACTTGACAGCACAGATACGCAGTATTTT
CASSSGLDSTDTQYF
>TRBJ1-6|.|TRBV30|TRBD1
TGTGCCTGGAGTAACTACAGGGGATACGGATCACCCCTCCACTTT
CAWSNYRGYGSPLHF
>TRBJ2-1|few|TRBV10-2|TRBD2
TGCGCCAGCAGTGTACGGACTAGCGGAAACAATGAGCAGTTCTTC
CASSVRTSGNNEQFF
>TRBJ2-3|.|TRBV2|TRBD2
TGTGCCAGCAGCCCCCGGACTAGCGGGAGAGTAGATACGCAGTATTTT
CASSPRTSGRVDTQYF
>TRBJ1-6|few|TRBV19|.
TGTGCCAGTAGTATACAGATGTATTCACCCCTCCACTTT
CASSIQMYSPLHF
>TRBJ1-1|.|TRBV7-5|.
TGTGTCAGAAGCCCGGCCCGGGGGGGCTCGAACACTGAAGCTTTCTTT
CVRSPARGGSNTEAFF
>TRBJ1-5|once|TRBV4-1|.
TGCGCCAGCAGCCAAGTTGCAGGGGGCAATCAGCCCCAGCATTTT
CASSQVAGGNQPQHF
>TRBJ1-5|.|TRBV6-5|TRBD1
TGTGCCAGCAGTTTCACCGGGACAGGGGTTCAGCCCCAGCATTTT
CASSFTGTGVQPQHF
>TRBJ1-1|.|TRBV5-1|.
TGCGCCAGCAGCCGAGTAACCACCTCACCATTAAAGGCTTTCTTT
CASSRVTTSPLKAFF
>TRBJ2-1|.|TRBV7-3|TRBD2
TGTGCCAGCAGCTTACTTAGCGGGGGGTTGATGAATGAGCAGTTCTTC
CASSLLSGGLMNEQFF
>TRBJ1-1|.|TRBV16|.
TGTGCCAGCACCCTTGGAGGGGTCGGCACTGAAGCTTTCTTT
CASTLGGVGTEAFF
>TRBJ2-3|.|TRBV10-1|TRBD2
TGCGCCAGCAGTGATGGACTAGCGGGGGCGTATTCAACAGATACGCAGTATTTT
CASSDGLAGAYSTDTQYF
>TRBJ1-1|.|TRBV30|.
TGTGCCTGGAGTGTTGACACTTGGAACACTGAAGCTTTCTTT
CAWSVDTWNTEAFF
>TRBJ2-1|.|TRBV5-4|.
TGTGCCAGCAGCCCCCTTATGTTCGATGAGCAGTTCTTC
CASSPLMFDEQFF
>TRBJ1-1|.|TRBV7-8|TRBD1
TGTGCCAGCAGCTTGACAGGGTGGGGCACTGAAGCTTTCTTT
CASSLTGWGTEAFF
>TRBJ2-3|.|TRBV29-1|TRBD2
TGCAGCACACGGACTAGCGGGAGCACAGATACGCAGTATTTT
CSTRTSGSTDTQYF
>TRBJ2-1|.|TRBV6-5|TRBD1
TGTGCCAGCAGCCCCGGGACAGGCTCCTACAATGAGCAGTTCTTC
CASSPGTGSYNEQFF
>TRBJ1-3|.|TRBV5-5|TRBD1
TGTGCCAGCAGCTTGGGGGGACAGGGAACTGGAAACACCATATATTTT
CASSLGGQGTGNTIYF
>TRBJ1-6|.|TRBV19|TRBD1
TGTGCCAGTAGCGTGACAGGGGGCACGGCACCCCTCCACTTT
CASSVTGGTAPLHF
>TRBJ2-7|once|TRBV27|.
TGTGCCAGCAGCCCGAGGGGGGGACGTAGCGTACTATACGAGCAGTACTTC
CASSPRGGRSVLYEQYF
>TRBJ2-3|.|TRBV11-2|TRBD2
TGTGCCAGCAGCTCCCCGGGGGGGACAGATACGCAGTATTTT
CASSSPGGTDTQYF
>TRBJ1-1|.|TRBV11-2|.
TGTGCCAGCTTCGGGACAACCACTGAAGCTTTCTTT
CASFGTTTEAFF
>TRBJ2-3|.|TRBV24-1|TRBD2
TGTGCCACCAGTGATTTACCCAGGGGTTTACTAGCGGGGGGCGTGAGCACAGATACGCAGTATTTT
CATSDLPRGLLAGGVSTDTQYF
>TRBJ1-5|few|TRBV27|TRBD1
TGTGCCAGCAGTTTGTACTCCAGGGGGGCGACTCGCCCCCAGCATTTT
CASSLYSRGATRPQHF
>TRBJ2-1|.|TRBV9|TRBD2
TGTGCCAGCAGCGTAGCTCCCATTCGCGGGGGGGCCGGTGAGCAGTTCTTC
CASSVAPIRGGAGEQFF
>TRBJ1-2|.|TRBV7-2|TRBD1
TGTGCCAGCAGCTCTTTGGACAGGGGCTACACCTTC
CASSSLDRGYTF
>TRBJ2-7|once|TRBV10-3|TRBD1
TGTGCCATCAGTCCTGGACAGGGGACAACCTACGAGCAGTACTTC
CAISPGQGTTYEQYF
>TRBJ1-1|.|TRBV6-5|.
TGTGCCAGCGGCAGTGGGGGGTTCGGGACTGAAGCTTTCTTT
CASGSGGFGTEAFF
>TRBJ1-6|once|TRBV19|.
TGTGCCAGTAGTGGCCCGTGGGGGGAAAATTCACCCCTCCACTTT
CASSGPWGENSPLHF
>TRBJ1-2|.|TRBV12-3/TRBV12-4|.
TGTGCCAGCAGTTCAGGGGTTTTGGGTGGCTACACCTTC
CASSSGVLGGYTF
>TRBJ2-2|.|TRBV9|.
TGTGCCAGCAGCGTAGTCCCTAGCCCAACGAACACCGGGGAGCTGTTTTTT
CASSVVPSPTNTGELFF
>TRBJ1-2|.|TRBV4-3|TRBD1
TGCGCCAGCAGCCCACAGACAGGGTTAAACTATGGCTACACCTTC
CASSPQTGLNYGYTF
>TRBJ2-1|.|TRBV15|TRBD1
TGTGCCACCAGCAGCCGTTGGGGACAGGTTTACAATGAGCAGTTCTTC
CATSSRWGQVYNEQFF
>TRBJ1-1|.|TRBV19|TRBD1
TGTGCCAGTCAGACAGGGCTGTACACTGAAGCTTTCTTT
CASQTGLYTEAFF
>TRBJ2-5|once|TRBV9|TRBD2
TGTGCCAGCAGCTTAGGACTAGCGAACCAAGAGACCCAGTACTTC
CASSLGLANQETQYF
>TRBJ2-1|.|TRBV7-9|.
TGTGCCAGCAGCTTAGCAGGGGCGGATGAGCAGTTCTTC
CASSLAGADEQFF
>TRBJ2-7|.|TRBV7-2|TRBD1
TGTGCCAGCAGCCGGACAGGGGGGTACTCCTACGAGCAGTACTTC
CASSRTGGYSYEQYF
>TRBJ2-7|.|TRBV6-6|.
TGTGCCAGCAGTTATGCGGGGCGGGAGCAGTACTTC
CASSYAGREQYF
>TRBJ1-5|.|TRBV6-2/TRBV6-3|TRBD1
TGTGCCAGCAGTGATACAGGGGGCTATAGCAATCAGCCCCAGCATTTT
CASSDTGGYSNQPQHF
>TRBJ1-2|.|TRBV5-4|.
TGTGCCAGCAGCTTGGGGACTCTTAACTATGGCTACACCTTC
CASSLGTLNYGYTF
>TRBJ1-2|.|TRBV5-4|TRBD1
TGTGCCAGCAGCCGACAGGGGGCCGGGGGCTACACCTTC
CASSRQGAGGYTF
>TRBJ2-5|few|TRBV10-3|.
TGTGCCATCAGTTACGGAGATCGGGAGCTTCAAGAGACCCAGTACTTC
CAISYGDRELQETQYF
>TRBJ1-5|.|TRBV6-4|.
TGTGCCAGCGAAACTCGGGGGGATAGCAATCAGCCCCAGCATTTT
CASETRGDSNQPQHF
>TRBJ2-5|.|TRBV24-1|TRBD2
TGTGCCACCAGTGATCTACGGGGGGGCGGGGAGACCCAGTACTTC
CATSDLRGGGETQYF
>TRBJ2-7|.|TRBV25-1|TRBD1
TGTGCCAGCAGTGACGGACAGGGGGGTTACGAGCAGTACTTC
CASSDGQGGYEQYF
>TRBJ1-1|.|TRBV7-9|TRBD1
TGTGCCAGCCATTCGACAGGGGAATACACTGAAGCTTTCTTT
CASHSTGEYTEAFF
>TRBJ2-1|.|TRBV27|TRBD2
TGTGCCAGCACCGGGACTAGCGGTTCTTACAGCTCCTACAATGAGCAGTTCTTC
CASTGTSGSYSSYNEQFF